These T cell receptor beta chains were read from a single sample in a study of T cells in Graves' hyperthyroidism and ophthalmopathy. From the multiplex PCR reads, TCRdb called clonotypes with MiXCR, one entry per CDR3 protein. Of 300,000 to 500,000 distinct CDR3 sequences in the sample, over 12% were seen once. Sequenced material: blood. The receptors shown here come from a man aged 50 to 60 with Graves' ophthalmopathy. Both conserved end residues are trimmed from each CDR3. A row's size may be missing; if present it is once, few, many or a size class.

J,V,length,size,CDR3
TRBJ2-1,TRBV9,13,.,ASSGAGGSYNEQF
TRBJ1-1,TRBV9,11,many,ASSVGRGTEAF
TRBJ2-3,TRBV15,11,few,ATSRGPLDTQY
TRBJ2-3,TRBV20-1,14,medium-sized,SATQGLAGGADTQY
TRBJ1-4,TRBV18,11,many,ASSPKEGEKLF
TRBJ1-2,TRBV18,14,many,ASSPNDQGTNYGYT
TRBJ2-7,TRBV7-9,10,many,ASSLAQDLQY
TRBJ1-1,TRBV6-5,12,.,ASSYETPNTEAF
TRBJ2-1,TRBV19,11,.,ASSIDREDEQF
TRBJ2-2,TRBV6-2/TRBV6-3,14,.,ASSFRGPQGAGELF
TRBJ2-3,TRBV7-2,13,many,ASIESGSVTDTQY
TRBJ2-5,TRBV28,13,few,ASSRNRVIGETQY